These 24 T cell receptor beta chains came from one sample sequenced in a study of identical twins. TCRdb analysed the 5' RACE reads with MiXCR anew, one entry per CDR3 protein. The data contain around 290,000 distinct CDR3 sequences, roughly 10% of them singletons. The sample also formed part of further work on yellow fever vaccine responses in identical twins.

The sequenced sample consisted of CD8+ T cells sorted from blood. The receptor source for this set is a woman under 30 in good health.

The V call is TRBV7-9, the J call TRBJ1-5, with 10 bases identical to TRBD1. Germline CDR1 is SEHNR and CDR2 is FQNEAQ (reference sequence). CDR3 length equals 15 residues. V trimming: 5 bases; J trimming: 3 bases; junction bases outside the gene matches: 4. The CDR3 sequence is CASSGGTGVNQPQHF. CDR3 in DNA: TGTGCCAGCAGCGGAGGGACAGGGGTCAATCAGCCCCAGCATTTT.

The CDR3 here is CASSVSRVQNTGELFF. In DNA, the CDR3 is TGTGCCAGCAGCGTATCCAGGGTTCAGAACACCGGGGAGCTGTTTTTT. The chain has TRBV9 and TRBJ2-2; a possible D gene is TRBD1 (5 bases). With 1 base removed from V and 1 base from J, the gap between germline ends came to 11 bases. The CDR3 spans 16 residues. The V gene's germline CDR1 is SGDLS and CDR2 YYNGEE.

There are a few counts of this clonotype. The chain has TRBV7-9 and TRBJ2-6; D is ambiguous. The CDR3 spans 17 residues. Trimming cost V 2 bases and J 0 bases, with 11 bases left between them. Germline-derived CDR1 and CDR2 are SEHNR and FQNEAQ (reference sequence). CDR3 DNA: TGTGCCAGCAGCTTATTTCCAGGTGACTCTGGGGCCAACGTCCTGACTTTC. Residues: CASSLFPGDSGANVLTF.

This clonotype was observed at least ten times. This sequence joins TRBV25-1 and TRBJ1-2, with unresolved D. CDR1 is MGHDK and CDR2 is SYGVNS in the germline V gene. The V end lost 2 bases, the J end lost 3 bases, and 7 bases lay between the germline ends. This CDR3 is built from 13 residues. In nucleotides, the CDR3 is TGTGCCAGCAGTGAACTCTGGGACTATGGCTACACCTTC. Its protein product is CASSELWDYGYTF.

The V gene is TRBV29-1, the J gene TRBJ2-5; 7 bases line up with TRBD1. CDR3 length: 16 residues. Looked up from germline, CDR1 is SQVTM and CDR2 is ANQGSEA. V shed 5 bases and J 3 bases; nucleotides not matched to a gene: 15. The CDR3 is CSVSGQEWLLEETQYF. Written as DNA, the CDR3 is TGCAGCGTTTCCGGACAGGAGTGGTTATTGGAAGAGACCCAGTACTTC.

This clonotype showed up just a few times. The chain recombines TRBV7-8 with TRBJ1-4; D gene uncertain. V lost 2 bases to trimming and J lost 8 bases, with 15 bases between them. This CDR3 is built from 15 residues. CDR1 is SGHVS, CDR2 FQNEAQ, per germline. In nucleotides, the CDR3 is TGTGCCAGCAGCTTAAATTCCGGAATCGGGGAAAAACTGTTTTTT. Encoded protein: CASSLNSGIGEKLFF. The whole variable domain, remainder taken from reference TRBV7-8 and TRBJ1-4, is GAGVSQSPRYKVAKRGQDVALRCDPISGHVSLFWYQQALGQGPEFLTYFQNEAQLDKSGLPSDRFFAERPEGSVSTLKIQRTQQEDSAVYLCASSLNSGIGEKLFFGSGTQLSVL.

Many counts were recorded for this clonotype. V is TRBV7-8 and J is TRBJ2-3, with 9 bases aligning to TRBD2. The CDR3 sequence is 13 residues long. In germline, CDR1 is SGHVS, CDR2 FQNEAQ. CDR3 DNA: TGTCTTGTGGCTAGCGGGGCCACAGATACGCAGTATTTT. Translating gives CLVASGATDTQYF.

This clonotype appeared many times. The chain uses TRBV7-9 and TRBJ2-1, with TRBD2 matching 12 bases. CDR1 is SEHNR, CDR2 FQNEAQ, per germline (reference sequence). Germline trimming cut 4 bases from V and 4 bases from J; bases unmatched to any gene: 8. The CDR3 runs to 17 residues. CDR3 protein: CASSSKGLAGAYNEQFF. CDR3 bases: TGTGCCAGCAGCTCCAAGGGACTAGCGGGTGCATACAATGAGCAGTTCTTC.

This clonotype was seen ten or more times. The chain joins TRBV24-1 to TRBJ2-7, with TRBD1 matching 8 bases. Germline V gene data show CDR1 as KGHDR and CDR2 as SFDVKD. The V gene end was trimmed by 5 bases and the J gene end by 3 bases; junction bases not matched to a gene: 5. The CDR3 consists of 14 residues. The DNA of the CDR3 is TGTGCCACCAGTGGACAAGGACAGGGCTACGAGCAGTACTTC. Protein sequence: CATSGQGQGYEQYF.

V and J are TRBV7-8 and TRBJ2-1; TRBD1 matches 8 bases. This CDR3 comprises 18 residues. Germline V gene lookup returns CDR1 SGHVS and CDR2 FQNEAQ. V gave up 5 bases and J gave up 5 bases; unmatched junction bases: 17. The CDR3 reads CASSPRTGRSDGDNEQFF. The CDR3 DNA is TGTGCCAGCAGCCCCAGGACAGGGAGGTCGGATGGGGACAATGAGCAGTTCTTC. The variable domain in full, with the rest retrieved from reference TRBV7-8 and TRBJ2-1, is GAGVSQSPRYKVAKRGQDVALRCDPISGHVSLFWYQQALGQGPEFLTYFQNEAQLDKSGLPSDRFFAERPEGSVSTLKIQRTQQEDSAVYLCASSPRTGRSDGDNEQFFGPGTRLTVL.

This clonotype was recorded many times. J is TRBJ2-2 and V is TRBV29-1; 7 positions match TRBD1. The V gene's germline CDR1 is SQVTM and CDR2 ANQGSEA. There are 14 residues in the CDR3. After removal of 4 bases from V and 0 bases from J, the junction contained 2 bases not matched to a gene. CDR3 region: CSVGRGPNTGELFF. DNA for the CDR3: TGCAGCGTTGGAAGGGGGCCGAACACCGGGGAGCTGTTTTTT.

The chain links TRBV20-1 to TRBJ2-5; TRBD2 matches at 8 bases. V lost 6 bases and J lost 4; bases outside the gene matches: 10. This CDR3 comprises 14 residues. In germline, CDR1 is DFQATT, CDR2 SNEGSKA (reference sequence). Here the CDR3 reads CSARIPLAGETQYF. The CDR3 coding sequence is TGCAGTGCCAGGATCCCCCTAGCGGGAGAGACCCAGTACTTC.

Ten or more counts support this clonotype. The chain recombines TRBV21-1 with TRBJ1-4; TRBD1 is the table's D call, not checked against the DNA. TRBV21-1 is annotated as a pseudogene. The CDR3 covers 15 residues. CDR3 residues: CASSSDWATAEKLFF. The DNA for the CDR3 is TGTGCCAGCAGCTCCGACTGGGCGACAGCCGAAAAACTGTTTTTT.

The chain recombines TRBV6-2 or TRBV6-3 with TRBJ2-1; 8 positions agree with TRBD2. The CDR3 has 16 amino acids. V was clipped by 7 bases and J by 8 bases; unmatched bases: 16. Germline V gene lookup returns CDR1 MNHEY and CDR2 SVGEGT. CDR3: CASNPRVAAGADEQFF. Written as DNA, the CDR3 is TGTGCCAGCAACCCCCGGGTGGCAGCGGGAGCGGATGAGCAGTTCTTC.

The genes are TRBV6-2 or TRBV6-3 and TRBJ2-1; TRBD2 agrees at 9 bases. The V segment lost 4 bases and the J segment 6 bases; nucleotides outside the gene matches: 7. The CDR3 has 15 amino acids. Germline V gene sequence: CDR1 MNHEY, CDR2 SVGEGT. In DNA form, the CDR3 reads TGTGCCAGCAGTTTCCGTAGCGGGAGTCTCAATGAGCAGTTCTTC. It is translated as CASSFRSGSLNEQFF.

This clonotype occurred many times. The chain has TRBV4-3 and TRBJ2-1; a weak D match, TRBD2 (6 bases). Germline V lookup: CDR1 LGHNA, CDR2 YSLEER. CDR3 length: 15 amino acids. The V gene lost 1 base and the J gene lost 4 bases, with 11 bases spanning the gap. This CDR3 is CASSQGDSPYNEQFF. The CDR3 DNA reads TGCGCCAGCAGCCAAGGGGACTCTCCTTACAATGAGCAGTTCTTC.

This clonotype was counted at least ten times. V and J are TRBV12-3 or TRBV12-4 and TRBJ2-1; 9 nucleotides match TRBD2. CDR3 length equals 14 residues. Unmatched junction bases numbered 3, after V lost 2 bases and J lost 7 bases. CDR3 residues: CASSLRGRVNEQFF. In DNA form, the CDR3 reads TGTGCCAGCAGTTTACGCGGGAGGGTTAATGAGCAGTTCTTC.

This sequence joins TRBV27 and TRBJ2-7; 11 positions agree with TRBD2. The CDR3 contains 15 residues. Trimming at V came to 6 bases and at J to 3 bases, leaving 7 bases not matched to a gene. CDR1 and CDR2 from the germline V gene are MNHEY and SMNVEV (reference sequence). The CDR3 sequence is CASSVTSGSYYEQYF. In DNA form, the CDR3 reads TGTGCCAGCAGCGTCACTAGCGGGAGTTACTACGAGCAGTACTTC.

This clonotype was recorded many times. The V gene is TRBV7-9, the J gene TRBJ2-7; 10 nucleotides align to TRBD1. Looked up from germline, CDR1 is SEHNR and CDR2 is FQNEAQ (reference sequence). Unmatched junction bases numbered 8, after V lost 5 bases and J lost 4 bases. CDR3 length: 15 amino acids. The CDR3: CASSPPGTGEYEQYF. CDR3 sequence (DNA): TGTGCCAGCAGCCCCCCGGGGACAGGGGAATACGAGCAGTACTTC.

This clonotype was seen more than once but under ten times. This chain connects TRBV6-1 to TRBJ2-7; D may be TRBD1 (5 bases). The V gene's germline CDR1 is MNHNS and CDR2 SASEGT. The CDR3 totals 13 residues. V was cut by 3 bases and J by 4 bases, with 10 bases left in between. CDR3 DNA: TGTGCCAGCAGTGAGCGACAGCTATACGAGCAGTACTTC. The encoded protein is CASSERQLYEQYF.

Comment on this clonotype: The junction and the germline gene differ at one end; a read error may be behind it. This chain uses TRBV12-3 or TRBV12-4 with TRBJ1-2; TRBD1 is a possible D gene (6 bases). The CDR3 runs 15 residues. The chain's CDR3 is CASSFEGGVMNGYTF. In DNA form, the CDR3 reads TGCGCCAGCAGTTTCGAGGGGGGCGTTATGAATGGCTACACCTTC.

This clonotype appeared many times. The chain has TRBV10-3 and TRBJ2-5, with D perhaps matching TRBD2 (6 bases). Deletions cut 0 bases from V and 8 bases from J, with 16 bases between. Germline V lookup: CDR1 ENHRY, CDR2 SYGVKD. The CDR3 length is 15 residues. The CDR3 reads CAISESIGGVPTQYF. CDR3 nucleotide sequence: TGTGCCATCAGTGAGTCGATCGGGGGAGTCCCCACCCAGTACTTC.

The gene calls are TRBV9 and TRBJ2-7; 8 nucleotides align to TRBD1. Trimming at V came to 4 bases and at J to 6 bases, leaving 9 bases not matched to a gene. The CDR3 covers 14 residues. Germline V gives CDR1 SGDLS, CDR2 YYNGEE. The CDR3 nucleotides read TGTGCCAGCAGCCCTAGGACAGGGAGCGGCGAGCAGTACTTC. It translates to CASSPRTGSGEQYF.

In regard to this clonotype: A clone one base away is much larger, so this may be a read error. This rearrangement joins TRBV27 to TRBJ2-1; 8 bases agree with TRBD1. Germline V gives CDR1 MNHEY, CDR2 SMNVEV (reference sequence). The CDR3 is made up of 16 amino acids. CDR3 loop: CASSWTGQGAYNERFF. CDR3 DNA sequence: TGTGCCAGCAGTTGGACCGGGCAGGGGGCATACAATGAGCGGTTCTTC.